This T cell receptor (beta chain) was documented in a study of shared clonotypes between healthy human individuals. About the study: A couple of female and a few male donors aged 18 to 49 were enrolled.

The table came from immunoSEQ multiplex PCR; TCRdb's copy has only in-frame clones and leaves some out. In the table there are 700,000 to 950,000 clones, approximately 97% of which are singletons. Study-wide results and caveats: Rarefaction curves obtained for sorted subsets showed sequencing incomplete despite large depth.

As for this clone: Antigen: not known.

CD8 cells regarded as naive lacked CD45RO, were positively chosen for CCR7, and omitted terminally differentiated effector memory CD45RA+ cells. Free of recent acute infections or vaccinations, the donors were healthy HIV-negative adults. The TCR was taken from a young man in good health. What was sequenced was naive CD8+ T cells sorted from blood.

The CDR3 sequence is CASGGFDYGYTF. CDR3 bases: TGTGCCAGCGGGGGTTTTGACTATGGCTACACCTTC. The J gene is TRBJ1-2, the V gene TRBV6-6, with D possibly matching TRBD1 (5 bases). Germline CDR1 reads MNHNY; CDR2 reads SVGAGI (reference sequence). The CDR3 spans 12 residues. The V end was cut by 8 bases, the J end by 3 bases, with 10 bases between.